These T cell receptor beta chains were read from a single sample in a study of spatial heterogeneity in lung cancer. TCRdb re-called the 5' RACE reads with MiXCR, one entry per CDR3 protein. Of 40,000 to 45,000 distinct CDR3 sequences listed, about an eighth were seen once; the top ten hold 55% to 60%. The specimen comprised PBMCs, sampled at surgery. The receptor source for this set is a male donor with early-stage non-small cell lung cancer. Each CDR3 is given with its conserved first and last residue. A D gene is named only where the DNA matches it firmly. Clone size is not always given. Where it is, it says once, few, many or a class for expanded clones.

clone_size: many
d_call: -
j_call: TRBJ1-5
v_call: TRBV4-2
cdr3_nt: TGTGCCAGCAGCCAAGAGGAGCAGAGCAATCAGCCCCAGCATTTT
cdr3_aa: CASSQEEQSNQPQHF

clone_size: many
d_call: -
j_call: TRBJ2-2
v_call: TRBV27
cdr3_nt: TGTGCCAGCAGTCGGGGGGCAGGGGAGCTGTTTTTT
cdr3_aa: CASSRGAGELFF

clone_size: few
d_call: -
j_call: TRBJ1-1
v_call: TRBV5-6
cdr3_nt: TGTGCCAGCAGGTACGGGACGAATACTGAAGCTTTCTTT
cdr3_aa: CASRYGTNTEAFF

clone_size: -
d_call: -
j_call: TRBJ1-1
v_call: TRBV7-8
cdr3_nt: TGTGCCAGCAGCTCCCGCCAGGGCCCCACTGAAGCTTTCTTT
cdr3_aa: CASSSRQGPTEAFF

clone_size: few
d_call: -
j_call: TRBJ1-5
v_call: TRBV6-2/TRBV6-3
cdr3_nt: TGTGCCAGCACCGTAAGTCCTAATCAGCCCCAGCATTTT
cdr3_aa: CASTVSPNQPQHF

clone_size: few
d_call: TRBD2
j_call: TRBJ2-3
v_call: TRBV20-1
cdr3_nt: TGCAGTGCTAGAGCCCCAATAGCGGGGGAGAAAGATACGCAGTATTTT
cdr3_aa: CSARAPIAGEKDTQYF

clone_size: -
d_call: -
j_call: TRBJ2-3
v_call: TRBV12-3/TRBV12-4
cdr3_nt: TGTGCCAGCAGCGGGACTTCGTTGAATACGCAGTATTTT
cdr3_aa: CASSGTSLNTQYF

clone_size: -
d_call: -
j_call: TRBJ1-1
v_call: TRBV5-1
cdr3_nt: TGCGCCAGCCGCCGCGGGGGCCACGATGAAGCTTTCTTT
cdr3_aa: CASRRGGHDEAFF

clone_size: many
d_call: -
j_call: TRBJ2-1
v_call: TRBV2
cdr3_nt: TGTGCCAGCTCGAGGCAGGGGTCGTCCAATGAGCAGTTCTTC
cdr3_aa: CASSRQGSSNEQFF

clone_size: many
d_call: TRBD1
j_call: TRBJ1-5
v_call: TRBV7-2
cdr3_nt: TGTGCCAGCAGCTTAGTACAGGGGGCCGGCAATCAGCCCCAGCATTTT
cdr3_aa: CASSLVQGAGNQPQHF

clone_size: many
d_call: TRBD1
j_call: TRBJ2-5
v_call: TRBV10-3
cdr3_nt: TGTGCCATCGGGGGGACAGGGGGCGAAGAGACCCAGTACTTC
cdr3_aa: CAIGGTGGEETQYF

clone_size: many
d_call: -
j_call: TRBJ2-7
v_call: TRBV11-1
cdr3_nt: TGTGCCAGCAGCTTTAATAGGAGAATAAGCGAGCAGTACTTC
cdr3_aa: CASSFNRRISEQYF

clone_size: medium-sized
d_call: -
j_call: TRBJ2-7
v_call: TRBV5-6
cdr3_nt: TGTGCCAGCTCCCAAGGGGGATACGAGCAGTACTTC
cdr3_aa: CASSQGGYEQYF

clone_size: many
d_call: -
j_call: TRBJ1-2
v_call: TRBV10-3
cdr3_nt: TGTGCCATCAGACTGACAGAACTATATGGCTACACCTTC
cdr3_aa: CAIRLTELYGYTF

clone_size: -
d_call: TRBD1
j_call: TRBJ2-1
v_call: TRBV2
cdr3_nt: TGTGCCAGCAGCGACAGGGGGATCGATGAGCAGTTCTTC
cdr3_aa: CASSDRGIDEQFF

clone_size: few
d_call: -
j_call: TRBJ2-5
v_call: TRBV11-2
cdr3_nt: TGTGCCAGCAGCTCCGTACAGGGAGGGGAGACCCAGTACTTC
cdr3_aa: CASSSVQGGETQYF

clone_size: few
d_call: -
j_call: TRBJ2-7
v_call: TRBV5-1
cdr3_nt: TGCGCCAGCAGCTTAGAGACAGAGGCCTACGAGCAGTACTTC
cdr3_aa: CASSLETEAYEQYF

clone_size: -
d_call: -
j_call: TRBJ1-6
v_call: TRBV28
cdr3_nt: TGTGCCAGCAGTGGCGGAGGTAAGCCCCTCCACTTT
cdr3_aa: CASSGGGKPLHF

clone_size: many
d_call: TRBD1
j_call: TRBJ1-4
v_call: TRBV29-1
cdr3_nt: TGCAGCGCCGGGCAGGGGGCGCGAGGGGGAGAAAAACTGTTTTTT
cdr3_aa: CSAGQGARGGEKLFF

clone_size: few
d_call: TRBD2
j_call: TRBJ2-7
v_call: TRBV3-1
cdr3_nt: TGTGCCAGCAGCCAAGGCGGGAGCGAGCAGTACTTC
cdr3_aa: CASSQGGSEQYF

clone_size: -
d_call: -
j_call: TRBJ1-1
v_call: TRBV7-9
cdr3_nt: TGTGCCAGCAGCCCTGGCTTGGGGGCTTTCTTT
cdr3_aa: CASSPGLGAFF

clone_size: many
d_call: TRBD2
j_call: TRBJ2-2
v_call: TRBV9
cdr3_nt: TGTGCCAGCAGCACGGGACTAGCGGGCGTGAACACCGTGGAGCTGTTTTTT
cdr3_aa: CASSTGLAGVNTVELFF

clone_size: -
d_call: -
j_call: TRBJ2-5
v_call: TRBV15
cdr3_nt: TGTGTCACCAGCAGAGATCGCCAGGGTATGGAGACCCAGTACTTC
cdr3_aa: CVTSRDRQGMETQYF

clone_size: many
d_call: -
j_call: TRBJ2-2
v_call: TRBV20-1
cdr3_nt: TGCAGTGCAAGGGGCCGGGCGAACACCGGGGAGCTGTTTTTT
cdr3_aa: CSARGRANTGELFF

clone_size: -
d_call: -
j_call: TRBJ1-2
v_call: TRBV5-1
cdr3_nt: TGCGCCAGCTTCGACGGTGCTTCTATCGGCTACACCTTC
cdr3_aa: CASFDGASIGYTF

clone_size: few
d_call: -
j_call: TRBJ2-1
v_call: TRBV5-1
cdr3_nt: TGCGCCAGCAGCTTGGTACCAGGGGTTTCCTACAATGAGCAGTTCTTC
cdr3_aa: CASSLVPGVSYNEQFF

clone_size: many
d_call: -
j_call: TRBJ1-6
v_call: TRBV5-1
cdr3_nt: TGCGCCAGCAGTCCCGGGACATGGGATTCACCCCTCCACTTT
cdr3_aa: CASSPGTWDSPLHF

clone_size: many
d_call: TRBD1
j_call: TRBJ2-2
v_call: TRBV15
cdr3_nt: TGTGCCACCAGCGGGGACAGGCACACCGGGGAGCTGTTTTTT
cdr3_aa: CATSGDRHTGELFF

clone_size: few
d_call: -
j_call: TRBJ2-1
v_call: TRBV7-2
cdr3_nt: TGTGCCAGCAGCTTAGGGGCAGTCGAGCAGTTCTTC
cdr3_aa: CASSLGAVEQFF

clone_size: many
d_call: -
j_call: TRBJ2-2
v_call: TRBV5-5
cdr3_nt: TGTGCCAGCAGCCACCGGGACCGCCTGAACACCGGGGAGCTGTTTTTT
cdr3_aa: CASSHRDRLNTGELFF

clone_size: -
d_call: TRBD2
j_call: TRBJ2-2
v_call: TRBV4-3
cdr3_nt: TGCGCCAGCAGCCAAGATGAGGGCAGCGGGAGGTTGACCGGGGAGCTGTTTTTT
cdr3_aa: CASSQDEGSGRLTGELFF

clone_size: few
d_call: -
j_call: TRBJ1-2
v_call: TRBV4-1
cdr3_nt: TGCGCCAGCAGCCAAGAGCCTGCCGGGGGACCCTATGGCTACACCTTC
cdr3_aa: CASSQEPAGGPYGYTF

clone_size: many
d_call: -
j_call: TRBJ1-3
v_call: TRBV10-3
cdr3_nt: TGTGCCATCAGTGACGGCAGGGCCTCTGGAAACACCATATATTTT
cdr3_aa: CAISDGRASGNTIYF

clone_size: -
d_call: -
j_call: TRBJ2-7
v_call: TRBV21-1
cdr3_nt: TGTGCCAGCAGCAAACTGGTCGGGAGAACCTACGAGCAGTACTTC
cdr3_aa: CASSKLVGRTYEQYF

clone_size: -
d_call: -
j_call: TRBJ2-5
v_call: TRBV18
cdr3_nt: TGTGCCAGCTCACCCCCGGGGAGAGAGACCCAGTACTTC
cdr3_aa: CASSPPGRETQYF

clone_size: few
d_call: TRBD1
j_call: TRBJ2-3
v_call: TRBV19
cdr3_nt: TGTGCCAGTAGTGTGGGACAGCCAGATACGCAGTATTTT
cdr3_aa: CASSVGQPDTQYF

clone_size: -
d_call: TRBD1
j_call: TRBJ1-6
v_call: TRBV5-1
cdr3_nt: TGCGCCAGCAGCAGACAGGGGGATGCGAGTTCACCCCTCCACTTT
cdr3_aa: CASSRQGDASSPLHF

clone_size: few
d_call: TRBD1
j_call: TRBJ1-4
v_call: TRBV6-6
cdr3_nt: TGTGCCAGCAATTCCGGGACAGGGACCGAAAAACTGTTTTTT
cdr3_aa: CASNSGTGTEKLFF

clone_size: -
d_call: TRBD2
j_call: TRBJ2-3
v_call: TRBV5-1
cdr3_nt: TGCGCCAGCAGCTTGGTGACTAGCGGGAGCCCCACAGATACGCAGTATTTT
cdr3_aa: CASSLVTSGSPTDTQYF

clone_size: many
d_call: -
j_call: TRBJ2-3
v_call: TRBV13
cdr3_nt: TGTGCCAGCAGCCCCCCAGACACAGATACGCAGTATTTT
cdr3_aa: CASSPPDTDTQYF

clone_size: many
d_call: TRBD2
j_call: TRBJ2-3
v_call: TRBV5-1
cdr3_nt: TGCGCCAGCAGCTTTGGGACTAGCGGGAGGAGCACAGATACGCAGTATTTT
cdr3_aa: CASSFGTSGRSTDTQYF

clone_size: many
d_call: TRBD2
j_call: TRBJ2-4
v_call: TRBV6-2/TRBV6-3
cdr3_nt: TGTGCCAGCAGTTACAGGGAGCCGGGAGGGTGGAAGGCCAAAAACATTCAGTACTTC
cdr3_aa: CASSYREPGGWKAKNIQYF

clone_size: few
d_call: -
j_call: TRBJ2-7
v_call: TRBV29-1
cdr3_nt: TGCAGCGCATGGACCGAATCCTACGAGCAGTACTTC
cdr3_aa: CSAWTESYEQYF

clone_size: -
d_call: TRBD1
j_call: TRBJ1-4
v_call: TRBV2
cdr3_nt: TGTGCCAGCAGTGGTTGGACAGGGAAGGAAAAACTGTTTTTT
cdr3_aa: CASSGWTGKEKLFF

clone_size: many
d_call: TRBD1
j_call: TRBJ1-2
v_call: TRBV2
cdr3_nt: TGTGCCAGCAGAGAAACGGGACAGGGGGTGCGCGGCTACACCTTC
cdr3_aa: CASRETGQGVRGYTF

clone_size: few
d_call: -
j_call: TRBJ1-5
v_call: TRBV12-3/TRBV12-4
cdr3_nt: TGTGCCAGCAAGCCGGACGGTCAGCCCCAGCATTTT
cdr3_aa: CASKPDGQPQHF

clone_size: many
d_call: TRBD2
j_call: TRBJ2-7
v_call: TRBV29-1
cdr3_nt: TGCAGCGTTGCAACTAGCGGGTACGAGCAGTACTTC
cdr3_aa: CSVATSGYEQYF

clone_size: many
d_call: -
j_call: TRBJ1-1
v_call: TRBV6-1
cdr3_nt: TGTGCCAGCAGGTCGGGGGTCAACACTGAAGCTTTCTTT
cdr3_aa: CASRSGVNTEAFF

clone_size: many
d_call: -
j_call: TRBJ2-2
v_call: TRBV4-1
cdr3_nt: TGCGCCAGCAGCCAAGAGGGAGCGTGGGGCACCGGGGAGCTGTTTTTT
cdr3_aa: CASSQEGAWGTGELFF

clone_size: -
d_call: -
j_call: TRBJ2-7
v_call: TRBV2
cdr3_nt: TGTGCCAGCAGTGTATACAGGACCTCCTACGAGCAGTACTTC
cdr3_aa: CASSVYRTSYEQYF

clone_size: few
d_call: -
j_call: TRBJ2-7
v_call: TRBV7-9
cdr3_nt: TGTGCCAGCAGCTTAGGTGGGAGCAGATCCTACGAGCAGTACTTC
cdr3_aa: CASSLGGSRSYEQYF

clone_size: -
d_call: TRBD1
j_call: TRBJ2-3
v_call: TRBV18
cdr3_nt: TGTGCCAGCTCACCTTCGGACAGGGGGACAGATACGCAGTATTTT
cdr3_aa: CASSPSDRGTDTQYF

clone_size: -
d_call: -
j_call: TRBJ2-7
v_call: TRBV6-2/TRBV6-3
cdr3_nt: TGTGCCAGCAGTTACCACCGGGACCGAGGGTACGAGCAGTACTTC
cdr3_aa: CASSYHRDRGYEQYF

clone_size: -
d_call: -
j_call: TRBJ1-5
v_call: TRBV27
cdr3_nt: TGTGCCAGCAGCCTAAGGGGGGCGCGGGTCTCTCAGCCCCAGCATTTT
cdr3_aa: CASSLRGARVSQPQHF

clone_size: few
d_call: -
j_call: TRBJ1-5
v_call: TRBV12-3/TRBV12-4
cdr3_nt: TGTGCCAGCAGTACTGGGACCTTGGGGGATCAGCCCCAGCATTTT
cdr3_aa: CASSTGTLGDQPQHF

clone_size: many
d_call: -
j_call: TRBJ1-5
v_call: TRBV27
cdr3_nt: TGTGCCAGCAGTTTAATCGGGAAGCCCCAGCATTTT
cdr3_aa: CASSLIGKPQHF

clone_size: many
d_call: -
j_call: TRBJ2-7
v_call: TRBV29-1
cdr3_nt: TGCAGCGTTAGGGACGGTACCTACGAGCAGTACTTC
cdr3_aa: CSVRDGTYEQYF

clone_size: -
d_call: TRBD2
j_call: TRBJ2-5
v_call: TRBV5-1
cdr3_nt: TGCGCCAGCAGCTCAGCGGGGACGACACAAGAGACCCAGTACTTC
cdr3_aa: CASSSAGTTQETQYF

clone_size: -
d_call: -
j_call: TRBJ1-1
v_call: TRBV20-1
cdr3_nt: TGCAGTGCTAGAGGCAGGGCAGGTCCACAGAACACTGAAGCTTTCTTT
cdr3_aa: CSARGRAGPQNTEAFF

clone_size: few
d_call: TRBD2
j_call: TRBJ2-1
v_call: TRBV5-1
cdr3_nt: TGCGCCAGCAGCGTCGGGACTAGCAGTGAGCAGTTCTTC
cdr3_aa: CASSVGTSSEQFF